The 16 T cell receptor beta chains presented below share a single source sample, sequenced in a study of blood T cell repertoires in COVID-19. The protocol was immunoSEQ multiplex PCR, while the TCRdb copy is restricted to in-frame clones and leaves out a portion. This sample has 250,000 to 350,000 clones; 85% occur once, and the top ten carry 2% to 3%. The sample comprised PBMCs or T cells enriched from blood (not recorded which). The receptors here all came from a woman aged 50 to 60 who had recovered from COVID-19.

The chain carries TRBV4-2 and TRBJ1-4, with D unclear. The V gene lost 0 bases and the J gene lost 0 bases, with 8 bases spanning the gap. CDR1 is LGHNA and CDR2 is YNFKEQ in the germline V gene. This CDR3 spans 16 amino acids. The DNA of the CDR3 is TGTGCCAGCAGCCAAGATGGGCTGGCAACTAATGAAAAACTGTTTTTT. Translating it yields CASSQDGLATNEKLFF.

The genes are TRBV6-5 and TRBJ2-7; 10 bases match TRBD2. The V and J ends lost 2 bases and 4 bases, in that order; junction bases with no gene match: 5. This CDR3 contains 15 residues. CDR1 MNHEY and CDR2 SVGAGI come from the germline V gene. The chain's CDR3 is CASSYTSGAMYEQYF. CDR3 coding DNA: TGTGCCAGCAGTTACACTAGCGGGGCGATGTACGAGCAGTACTTC.

The J gene is TRBJ1-1, the V gene TRBV29-1, with 10 bases lining up with TRBD1. The CDR3 runs 16 residues. Germline CDR1 is SQVTM and CDR2 is ANQGSEA. V was pared by 7 bases and J by 4 bases, with 15 bases of the junction left unmatched. CDR3 in DNA: TGCAGCGGCGGAGGAGGTTCGGGACAGGGGACCACTGAAGCTTTCTTT. This translates into CSGGGGSGQGTTEAFF.

This chain links TRBV7-9 with TRBJ2-1, with D possibly matching TRBD1 (7 bases). Trimming stripped 1 base from V and 5 bases from J, with 18 bases between. CDR1 is SEHNR and CDR2 is FQNEAQ in the germline V gene (reference sequence). This CDR3 contains 17 residues. The CDR3 bases are TGTGCCAGCAGCTTAGGAGGGACTGGACAGGCTGACAATGAGCAGTTCTTC. Translation gives CASSLGGTGQADNEQFF.

The J gene is TRBJ2-1, the V gene TRBV6-5; D possibly corresponds to TRBD2 (5 bases). Germline assignment: CDR1 MNHEY and CDR2 SVGAGI. CDR3 length: 15 residues. Trimming stripped 6 bases from V and 0 bases from J, with 12 bases between. The CDR3, as DNA: TGTGCCAGCAGAATTACTAGAAACTCCTACAATGAGCAGTTCTTC. As protein: CASRITRNSYNEQFF.

The chain combines TRBV7-3 with TRBJ1-6; D ambiguous. The CDR3 loop spans 15 amino acids. Between the trimmed V and J ends, which lost 1 base and 8 bases, there was a span of 12 bases. Germline-derived CDR1 and CDR2 are SGHTA and FQGTGA. The CDR3 coding sequence is TGTGCCAGCAGCTTAAACGATGGGAGATATTCACCCCTCCACTTT. This encodes CASSLNDGRYSPLHF.

This sequence joins TRBV7-9 and TRBJ2-5, with D possibly TRBD1 on 6 matching bases. This CDR3 region has 16 residues. Germline V gene data show CDR1 as SEHNR and CDR2 as FQNEAQ (reference sequence). The V gene lost 5 bases and the J gene lost 1 base, with 17 bases spanning the gap. The chain's CDR3 is CASSATHDRSQETQYF. Written as DNA, the CDR3 is TGTGCCAGCAGCGCAACCCACGACAGGTCCCAAGAGACCCAGTACTTC.

The gene calls are TRBV28 and TRBJ1-6; D unresolved. Germline loops: CDR1 MDHEN, CDR2 SYDVKM. The CDR3 spans 14 residues. The ends were cut back, 2 bases at V and 5 bases at J, with 7 bases in the middle. The CDR3 loop is CASSLGGNNSPLHF. In DNA form, the CDR3 reads TGTGCCAGCAGTTTAGGAGGAAATAATTCACCCCTCCACTTT.

The chain couples TRBV19 to TRBJ1-1; tentative D call: TRBD1 (5 bases). The CDR3 extends over 15 amino acids. V gave up 3 bases and J gave up 3 bases, with 14 bases separating them. Germline CDR1 reads LNHDA; CDR2 reads SQIVND (reference sequence). The chain's CDR3 is CASSIRQGGDTEAFF. CDR3 DNA sequence: TGTGCCAGTAGTATTAGGCAGGGAGGGGACACTGAAGCTTTCTTT.

V is TRBV3-1 (or the pseudogene TRBV3-2) and J is TRBJ2-7; 7 bases align to TRBD2. Germline CDR1 is LGHDT and CDR2 is YNNKEL (reference sequence). Unmatched junction bases numbered 8, after V lost 1 base and J lost 5 bases. There are 15 residues in the CDR3. CDR3 sequence (DNA): TGTGCCAGCAGCCAAGCGGGGAGGGCGCTCGACGAGCAGTACTTC. This gives the protein CASSQAGRALDEQYF.

This clone appeared a single time. The chain joins TRBV19 to TRBJ1-5; D not resolved. The ends were cut back, 5 bases at V and 3 bases at J, with 14 bases in the middle. The CDR3 totals 15 residues. CDR1 is LNHDA and CDR2 is SQIVND in the germline V gene (reference sequence). As DNA, the CDR3 is TGTGCCAGTAGTGCCCAGCGGGGATCCAATCAGCCCCAGCATTTT. This codes for CASSAQRGSNQPQHF.

This clone was picked up one time. The J gene is TRBJ2-7, the V gene TRBV27, with TRBD1 matching 10 bases. Germline trimming cut 2 bases from V and 3 bases from J; bases unmatched to any gene: 4. This CDR3 region has 15 residues. Germline V gene sequence: CDR1 MNHEY, CDR2 SMNVEV (reference sequence). The CDR3 region is CASSLAGTGDYEQYF. The CDR3 DNA follows: TGTGCCAGCAGTTTAGCCGGGACAGGGGACTACGAGCAGTACTTC.

This clone has just a few counts. The gene calls are TRBV7-3 and TRBJ2-1; D is ambiguous. Looked up from germline, CDR1 is SGHTA and CDR2 is FQGTGA. V was shortened by 4 bases and J by 8 bases, with 6 bases between the two germline ends. The CDR3 consists of 11 residues. CDR3 sequence (DNA): TGTGCCAGCAGCTCAAGCGATGAGCAGTTCTTC. Translated, it gives CASSSSDEQFF.

This clone was found once. The J gene is TRBJ2-7, the V gene TRBV11-2; 7 bases are a match to TRBD1. This CDR3 contains 14 residues. Per the germline V gene, CDR1 is SGHAT and CDR2 is FQNNGV. Trimming took 5 bases from V and 4 from J; bases not matched to a gene: 8. The CDR3 loop reads CASSRGGQSYEQYF. The DNA of the CDR3 is TGTGCCAGCAGCAGAGGGGGACAGAGTTACGAGCAGTACTTC.

The chain links TRBV7-3 to TRBJ2-1; 15 nucleotides agree with TRBD2. Germline CDR1 reads SGHTA; CDR2 reads FQGTGA. Trimming cost V 4 bases and J 2 bases; bases outside gene matches: 9. The CDR3 contains 19 residues. CDR3 protein: CASSSLPRTSGGAYNEQFF. CDR3 sequence (DNA): TGTGCCAGCAGCTCATTACCCAGGACTAGCGGGGGGGCCTACAATGAGCAGTTCTTC.

V and J are TRBV11-2 and TRBJ2-1, with 8 bases lining up with TRBD2. V dropped 1 base and J dropped 4; count of bases not matched to a gene: 0. There are 14 residues in the CDR3. The germline V gene has CDR1 SGHAT and CDR2 FQNNGV. CDR3 nucleotide sequence: TGTGCCAGCAGCTTAGCGGGGGGGTACAATGAGCAGTTCTTC. This encodes CASSLAGGYNEQFF. Variable domain in full (rest from reference TRBV11-2 and TRBJ2-1): EAGVAQSPRYKIIEKRQSVAFWCNPISGHATLYWYQQILGQGPKLLIQFQNNGVVDDSQLPKDRFSAERLKGVDSTLKIQPAKLEDSAVYLCASSLAGGYNEQFFGPGTRLTVL.